This TCR beta chain was documented in a study of cytomegalovirus exposure and HLA in healthy donors. Findings and limits, study-wide: Researchers counted around 180 TCR beta chains as cytomegalovirus-associated.

This clone has a single count. The antigen remains unidentified. TCRdb keeps only in-frame clones here, not all; method: immunoSEQ multiplex PCR. The sample records some 290,000 clones, 88% being singletons. This CDR3 has 14 amino acids. Per germline, CDR1 SGHVS and CDR2 FQNEAQ. Trimming took 2 bases from V and 0 from J, leaving 7 bases between them. This sequence was found in a man aged 25-40 years in good health and CMV-seronegative. Source material: PBMCs. This chain joins TRBV7-8 and TRBJ1-2; D is perhaps TRBD1 (6 bases). In DNA, the CDR3 is TGTGCCAGCAGCTTAACAGGGTCTAACTATGGCTACACCTTC. Translating gives CASSLTGSNYGYTF. The variable domain in full, with the rest retrieved from reference TRBV7-8 and TRBJ1-2, is GAGVSQSPRYKVAKRGQDVALRCDPISGHVSLFWYQQALGQGPEFLTYFQNEAQLDKSGLPSDRFFAERPEGSVSTLKIQRTQQEDSAVYLCASSLTGSNYGYTFGSGTRLTVV.